A single sample gave rise to the 11 T cell receptor beta chains below, sequenced in a study of CD8 T cells in ankylosing spondylitis (dated by TCRdb to between 2016 and 2019). Results the study describes overall, beyond this receptor: A TCR beta motif made up of several highly homologous amino acid variants appeared to be characteristic of blood from ankylosing spondylitis patients.

Library prep was done by 5' RACE. Sequencing instrument: Illumina HiSeq 2500. The public reads were reanalyzed by TCRdb: fastp trimming at Q25, MiXCR alignment, in-frame beta chains only. Identical CDR3 proteins give one entry, which carries the most common genes and DNA. The sample table shows roughly 700,000 distinct CDR3 sequences, and roughly 19% are seen once. The ten top clones hold about a fifth of the sample. The antigens these receptors bind are not known. The sample comprised blood, either unsorted or a sorted T cell fraction (not recorded which). All receptors derive from a male donor with ankylosing spondylitis.

This clonotype was seen many times. The J gene is TRBJ1-5, the V gene TRBV20-1; possible D gene TRBD1, 6 bases. V was trimmed by 4 bases and J by 4 bases, leaving 23 bases between them. CDR1 and CDR2 from the germline V gene are DFQATT and SNEGSKA (reference sequence). The CDR3 has 17 residues. The CDR3 here is CSATGPGQLGGNQPQHF. The CDR3 DNA sequence: TGCAGTGCTACTGGACCCGGACAGCTGGGGGGAAATCAGCCCCAGCATTTT.

This clonotype has a handful of counts. J is TRBJ2-4 and V is TRBV20-1; 8 nucleotides match TRBD1. CDR3 length equals 14 residues. J gave up 8 bases and V 0 bases, and 6 bases lay outside the gene matches. The germline V gene has CDR1 DFQATT and CDR2 SNEGSKA (reference sequence). In DNA form, the CDR3 reads TGCAGTGCTAGAGATCTGGACAGGGTTGACATTCAGTACTTC. Its protein product is CSARDLDRVDIQYF.

The J gene is TRBJ2-7, the V gene TRBV19, with D possibly being TRBD1 (6 bases). Germline V gene data show CDR1 as LNHDA and CDR2 as SQIVND (reference sequence). V lost 3 bases to trimming and J lost 2 bases, with 17 bases between them. The CDR3 spans 16 residues. The CDR3: CASSINRVSGPYEQYF. DNA for the CDR3: TGTGCCAGTAGTATCAACAGGGTATCGGGGCCCTACGAGCAGTACTTC.

V is TRBV28 and J is TRBJ1-5; D remains ambiguous. V was clipped by 4 bases and J by 11 bases, with 9 bases between them. The CDR3 runs to 11 residues. The germline V gene encodes CDR1 MDHEN and CDR2 SYDVKM. The CDR3 region is CASSSDPSQHF. For the CDR3, the DNA is TGTGCCAGCAGTTCTGATCCTTCCCAGCATTTT.

This clonotype has a handful of counts. The genes are TRBV4-3 and TRBJ2-7, with 10 bases fitting TRBD2. Losses at the gene ends were 0 bases for V and 2 bases for J; bases not matched to a gene: 7. Germline loops: CDR1 LGHNA, CDR2 YSLEER. The length of the CDR3 is 17 residues. The CDR3 spells CASSQDTGTSVTYEQYF. As DNA, the CDR3 is TGCGCCAGCAGCCAAGACACCGGGACTAGCGTTACCTACGAGCAGTACTTC.

The V gene is TRBV7-9, the J gene TRBJ2-7; no definite D call. V dropped 0 bases and J dropped 7 bases, with 10 bases sitting between them. The CDR3 sequence is 13 residues long. From germline, CDR1 is SEHNR and CDR2 FQNEAQ (reference sequence). DNA of the CDR3: TGTGCCAGCAGCTTAGCTTCCTCTCGGGAGCAGTACTTC. Protein sequence: CASSLASSREQYF.

This clonotype was detected only a few times. The rearrangement uses TRBV2 and TRBJ2-6; D is undetermined. Trimming pared 6 bases from V and 0 bases from J, leaving 12 bases between. This CDR3 has 16 residues. CDR1 and CDR2 (germline): SNHLY, FYNNEI. CDR3 nucleotide sequence: TGTGCCAGCAGCTCTAAGCTGGGCTCTGGGGCCAACGTCCTGACTTTC. Residues: CASSSKLGSGANVLTF.

This sequence joins TRBV24-1 and TRBJ1-1, with TRBD1 as a possible D gene (6 bases). CDR3 length: 13 residues. The germline V and J ends were trimmed by 7 bases and 3 bases, with 11 bases remaining between them. Germline V lookup: CDR1 KGHDR, CDR2 SFDVKD. The CDR3 is CATRWGADTEAFF. CDR3 nucleotides: TGTGCCACCAGGTGGGGGGCAGACACTGAAGCTTTCTTT.

This clonotype was observed a handful of times. The gene calls are TRBV28 and TRBJ2-3, with D hard to call. Trimming removed 4 bases from V and 8 bases from J, with 7 bases in between. Germline CDR1 and CDR2: MDHEN and SYDVKM. CDR3 size: 11 residues. DNA for the CDR3: TGTGCCAGCAGTTCCCCTGCTACGCAGTATTTT. Protein sequence: CASSSPATQYF.

This clonotype turned up a few times. The CDR3 reads CASSEDLAGGNTIYF. The CDR3 DNA reads TGTGCCAGCAGTGAAGATCTGGCAGGGGGAAACACCATATATTTT. The chain joins TRBV6-1 to TRBJ1-3; tentatively, D is TRBD1 (5 bases). Trimming removed 1 base from V and 4 bases from J, with 11 bases in between. Germline CDR1 MNHNS, CDR2 SASEGT. The CDR3 is made up of 15 amino acids.

The chain links TRBV5-1 to TRBJ1-4, with TRBD1 identical over 9 bases. Germline loops: CDR1 SGHRS, CDR2 YFSETQ. There are 14 residues in the CDR3. V dropped 5 bases and J dropped 6; count of bases not matched to a gene: 5. CDR3 in amino acids: CASRWRTGDEKLFF. In DNA form, the CDR3 reads TGCGCCAGCAGGTGGCGGACAGGGGATGAAAAACTGTTTTTT.